This TCR beta chain was identified during a study of T cell changes during pregnancy in multiple sclerosis (dated by TCRdb to the late 2010s). Looking at the study overall: In women with multiple sclerosis, the researchers looked at how the T cell repertoire shifted as pregnancy progressed.

Library method: the immunoSEQ multiplex PCR assay. TCRdb retrieved this table from immuneACCESS and kept in-frame rearrangements only. Not all clones are present; in checked studies, unresolved V genes account for under half, and no reason is known for the remainder. The sample records over 50,000 clones, approximately 90% of which are singletons. The ten biggest clones cover 0.8% to 0.9% of the sample. Details on this clone: The clone's antigen remains unknown. Base qualities are not recorded, but no much larger clone differs from it by a single base.

The CDR1 and CDR2 encoded by the germline V gene are MNHEY and SVGAGI. The CDR3 measures 16 amino acids from cysteine to phenylalanine. Only the CDR3 region is kept as DNA, spanning 48 bases read in frame from base 1. V lost 3 bases and J lost 1 base, and the count of bases not matched to a germline gene is 8. The source was peripheral blood, collected in the first trimester of pregnancy. The rearrangement combines TRBV6-5 with TRBJ1-1, with TRBD1 identical over 7 junction bases. This clonotype was sampled from a female donor in good health, enrolled as a control in a pregnancy study. The CDR3 region has the sequence CASSYYPGQKNTEAFF. At the DNA level, the sequence is TGTGCCAGCAGTTATTATCCGGGACAGAAGAACACTGAAGCTTTCTTT.